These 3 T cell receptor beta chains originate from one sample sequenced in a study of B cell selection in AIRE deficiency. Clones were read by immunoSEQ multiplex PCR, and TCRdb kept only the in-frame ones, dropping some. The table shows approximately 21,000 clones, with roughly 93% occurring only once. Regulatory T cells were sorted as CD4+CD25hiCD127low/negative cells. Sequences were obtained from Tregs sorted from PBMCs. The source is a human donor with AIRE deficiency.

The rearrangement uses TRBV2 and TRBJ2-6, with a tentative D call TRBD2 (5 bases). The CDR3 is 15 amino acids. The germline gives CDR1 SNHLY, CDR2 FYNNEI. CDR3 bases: TGTGCGTACAGCAGCGGAGGCTCTGGGGCCAACGTCCTGACTTTC. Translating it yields CAYSSGGSGANVLTF.

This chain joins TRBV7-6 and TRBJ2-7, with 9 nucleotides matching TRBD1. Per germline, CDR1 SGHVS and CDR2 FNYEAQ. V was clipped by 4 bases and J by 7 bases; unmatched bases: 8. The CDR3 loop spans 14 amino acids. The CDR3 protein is CASSSGTGRWEQYF. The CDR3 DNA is TGTGCCAGCAGCTCCGGGACAGGGCGGTGGGAGCAGTACTTC.

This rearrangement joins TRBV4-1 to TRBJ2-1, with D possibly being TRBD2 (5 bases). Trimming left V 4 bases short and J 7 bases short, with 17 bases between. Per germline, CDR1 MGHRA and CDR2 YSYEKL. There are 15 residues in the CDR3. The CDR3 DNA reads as TGCGCCAGCAGCCTCGGACTTCTTGGGGAGAATGAGCAGTTCTTC. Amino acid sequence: CASSLGLLGENEQFF.